The T cell receptor (beta chain) described here comes from a study of T cells in narcolepsy. Study at large: Healthy controls were enrolled alongside patients with narcolepsy type 1 or type 2. Broader study findings: No autoreactive T cell clone sequences appeared in some memory CD4+ repertoires. Autoreactive HCRT-specific and TRIB2-specific clonotypes were marked in same-patient CSF-versus-blood CD4+ comparisons.

The method was immunoSEQ multiplex PCR; TCRdb's version includes in-frame clones alone and lacks a portion of them. Counted here are fewer than 35,000 clones, roughly 80% occurring once; the ten biggest clones make up about 2.7%. Between the trimmed V and J ends, which lost 3 bases and 8 bases, there was a span of 14 bases. The CDR3 spans 13 residues. The germline CDR1 and CDR2 sequences are SGHTA and FQGNSA. This clone was detected once. Antigen: not known. The sequenced material came from CD45RA- memory CD4+ T cells from PBMCs. The clonotype originates from a human donor with narcolepsy. The V gene is TRBV7-2, the J gene TRBJ2-7, with D perhaps being TRBD1 or TRBD2 (6 bases each). In nucleotides, the CDR3 is TGTGCCAGCAGCTTCGGGGGCGGTAACAAGCAGTACTTC. It specifies CASSFGGGNKQYF.